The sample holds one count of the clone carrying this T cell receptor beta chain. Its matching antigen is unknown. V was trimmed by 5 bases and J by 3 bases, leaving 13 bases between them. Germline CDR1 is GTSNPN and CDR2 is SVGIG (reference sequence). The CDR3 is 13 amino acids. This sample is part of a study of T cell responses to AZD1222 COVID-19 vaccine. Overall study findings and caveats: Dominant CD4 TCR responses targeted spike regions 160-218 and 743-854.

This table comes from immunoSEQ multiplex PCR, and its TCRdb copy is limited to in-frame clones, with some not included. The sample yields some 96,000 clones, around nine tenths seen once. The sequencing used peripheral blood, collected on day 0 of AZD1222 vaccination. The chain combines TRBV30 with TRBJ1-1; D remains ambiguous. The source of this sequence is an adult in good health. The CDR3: CAWEVPRHTEAFF. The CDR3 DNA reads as TGTGCCTGGGAAGTCCCGCGACACACTGAAGCTTTCTTT.